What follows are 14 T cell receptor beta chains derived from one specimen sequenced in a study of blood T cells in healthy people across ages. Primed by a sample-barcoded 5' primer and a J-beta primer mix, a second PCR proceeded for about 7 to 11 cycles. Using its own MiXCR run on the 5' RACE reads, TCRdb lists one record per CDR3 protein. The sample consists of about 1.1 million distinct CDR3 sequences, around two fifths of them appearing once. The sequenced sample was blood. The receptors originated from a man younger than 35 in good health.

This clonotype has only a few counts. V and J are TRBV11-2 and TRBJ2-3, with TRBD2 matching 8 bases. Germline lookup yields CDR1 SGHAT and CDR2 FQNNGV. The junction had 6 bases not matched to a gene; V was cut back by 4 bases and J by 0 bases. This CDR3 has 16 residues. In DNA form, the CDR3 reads TGTGCCAGCAGCTACAGCGGGAGACCAAGCACAGATACGCAGTATTTT. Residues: CASSYSGRPSTDTQYF.

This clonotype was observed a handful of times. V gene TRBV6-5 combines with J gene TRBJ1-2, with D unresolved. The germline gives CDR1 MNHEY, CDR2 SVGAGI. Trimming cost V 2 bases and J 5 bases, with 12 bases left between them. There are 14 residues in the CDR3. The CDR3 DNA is TGTGCCAGCAGTTACCGGGGAGCCCTTTATGGCTACACCTTC. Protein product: CASSYRGALYGYTF.

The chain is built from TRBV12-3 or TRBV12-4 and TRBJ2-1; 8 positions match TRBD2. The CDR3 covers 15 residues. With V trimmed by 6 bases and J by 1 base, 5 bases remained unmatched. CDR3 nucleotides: TGTGCCAGCAGCGTAGCGGGGATATCCTACAATGAGCAGTTCTTC. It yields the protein CASSVAGISYNEQFF.

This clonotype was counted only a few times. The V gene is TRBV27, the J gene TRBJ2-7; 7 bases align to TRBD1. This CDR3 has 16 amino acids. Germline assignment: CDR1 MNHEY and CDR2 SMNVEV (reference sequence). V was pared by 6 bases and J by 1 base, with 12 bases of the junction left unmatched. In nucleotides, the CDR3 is TGTGCCAGCAGCACGACGCCACTCAGGGGGTCCTACGAGCAGTACTTC. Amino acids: CASSTTPLRGSYEQYF.

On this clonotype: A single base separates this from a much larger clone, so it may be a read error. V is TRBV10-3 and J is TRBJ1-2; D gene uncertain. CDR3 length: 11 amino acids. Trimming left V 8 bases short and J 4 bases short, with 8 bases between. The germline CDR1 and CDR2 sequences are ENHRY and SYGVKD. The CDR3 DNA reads TGTGCCATCGGAACCGGCTATGGCTACACCTTC. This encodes CAIGTGYGYTF.

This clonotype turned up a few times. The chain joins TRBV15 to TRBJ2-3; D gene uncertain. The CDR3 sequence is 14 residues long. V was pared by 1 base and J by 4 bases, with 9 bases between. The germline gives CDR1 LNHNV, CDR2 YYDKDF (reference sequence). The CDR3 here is CATSRGWASDTQYF. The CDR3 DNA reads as TGTGCCACCAGCAGAGGTTGGGCTTCAGATACGCAGTATTTT.

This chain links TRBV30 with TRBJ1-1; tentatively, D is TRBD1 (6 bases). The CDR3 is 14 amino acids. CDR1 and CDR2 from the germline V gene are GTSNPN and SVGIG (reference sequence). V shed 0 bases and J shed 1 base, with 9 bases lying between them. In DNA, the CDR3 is TGTGCCTGGAGTGTGAGGGGGGAGAACACTGAAGCTTTCTTT. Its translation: CAWSVRGENTEAFF.

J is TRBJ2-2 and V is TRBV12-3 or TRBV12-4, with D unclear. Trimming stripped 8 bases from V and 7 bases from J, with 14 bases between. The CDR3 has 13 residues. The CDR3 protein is CASGLTMGGELFF. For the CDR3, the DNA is TGTGCCAGCGGTCTCACGATGGGCGGGGAGCTGTTTTTT.

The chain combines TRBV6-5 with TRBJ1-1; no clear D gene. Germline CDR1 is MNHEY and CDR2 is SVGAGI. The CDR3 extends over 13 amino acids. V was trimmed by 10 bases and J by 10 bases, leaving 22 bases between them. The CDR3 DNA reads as TGTGCCACCTCCACGGGAGGTACTCGACGAGCTTTCTTT. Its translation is CATSTGGTRRAFF.

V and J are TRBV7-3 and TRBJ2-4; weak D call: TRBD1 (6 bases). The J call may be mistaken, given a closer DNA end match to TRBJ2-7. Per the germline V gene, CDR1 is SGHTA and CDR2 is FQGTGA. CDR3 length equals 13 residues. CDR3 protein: CASSLGTQYEQYF. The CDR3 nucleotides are TGTGCCAGCAGCTTAGGGACACAATACGAGCAGTACTTC.

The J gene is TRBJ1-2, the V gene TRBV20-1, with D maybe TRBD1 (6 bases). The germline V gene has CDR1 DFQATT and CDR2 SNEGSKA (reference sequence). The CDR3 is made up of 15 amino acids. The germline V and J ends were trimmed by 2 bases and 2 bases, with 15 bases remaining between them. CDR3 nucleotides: TGCAGTGCTAGACCCCCGGCGCAGGGGAACTATGGCTACACCTTC. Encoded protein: CSARPPAQGNYGYTF.

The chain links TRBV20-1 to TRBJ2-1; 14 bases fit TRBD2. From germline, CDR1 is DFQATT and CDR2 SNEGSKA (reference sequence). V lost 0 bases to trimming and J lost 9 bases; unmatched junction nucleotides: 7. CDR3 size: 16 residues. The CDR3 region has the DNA TGCAGTGCTAGAGACTCAGGACTAGCGGGGGGTACTGAGCAGTTCTTC. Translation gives CSARDSGLAGGTEQFF.

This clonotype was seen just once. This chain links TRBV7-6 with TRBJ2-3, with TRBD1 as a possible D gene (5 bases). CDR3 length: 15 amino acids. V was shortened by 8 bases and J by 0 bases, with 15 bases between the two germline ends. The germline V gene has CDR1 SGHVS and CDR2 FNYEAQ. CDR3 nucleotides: TGTGCCAGCTCCTATATGGGGCGCAGCACAGATACGCAGTATTTT. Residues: CASSYMGRSTDTQYF.

In DNA form, the CDR3 reads TGTGCCAGCTCGCGGGGGGAGCGATACACTGAAGCTTTCTTT. Translation: CASSRGERYTEAFF. The chain combines TRBV27 with TRBJ1-1; D might be TRBD1 (5 bases). CDR1 is MNHEY, CDR2 SMNVEV, per germline (reference sequence). The CDR3 has 14 residues. V shed 8 bases and J shed 3 bases, with 16 bases lying between them.